This paragraph covers one TCR beta chain sequence. At one of its ends the junction is not consistent with the germline gene, which may arise from a read error. Genomic DNA, the template, was used for profiling of the TCR beta VDJ and CDR3. TCRdb reanalysed the reads using MiXCR and keeps one entry per CDR3 protein. Of hundreds of thousands of distinct CDR3 sequences in the sample, approximately 50% were seen once. This CDR3 has 13 residues. Germline values: CDR1 SGHVS, CDR2 FNYEAQ. The sample belongs to a study of CD8+CD57+ T cells in acquired aplastic anemia. Sequencing was done on patients that had shown CD8+CD57+ cell expansion by flow cytometry. Patients had received no therapy at the time of blood sampling.

The chain recombines TRBV7-6 with TRBJ2-7; no definite D call. What was sequenced was sorted CD4+, CD8+, or CD8+CD57+ T cells (not recorded which) from PBMCs. The TCR comes from a human donor with aplastic anemia. DNA for the CDR3: TGTGCCAGCAGCGTAGCACCCTCCTACGAGCAGTACTTC. Amino acids: CASSVAPSYEQYF. The entire variable domain, with the rest obtained from reference TRBV7-6 and TRBJ2-7, is as follows: GAGVSQSPRYKVTKRGQDVALRCDPISGHVSLYWYRQALGQGPEFLTYFNYEAQQDKSGLPNDRFSAERPEGSISTLTIQRTEQRDSAMYRCASSVAPSYEQYFGPGTRLTVT.